This TCR beta chain was profiled in a study of PD-L1 blockade in urothelial cancer. Assay: immunoSEQ multiplex PCR; the TCRdb copy retains only in-frame clones and omits some. The sample includes under 30,000 clones, approximately 87% of them seen just once. V was shortened by 3 bases and J by 0 bases, with 15 bases between the two germline ends. The CDR3 runs to 18 residues. Germline CDR1 LNHDA, CDR2 SQIVND (reference sequence). The source was PBMCs, collected around atezolizumab (anti-PD-L1) treatment. This clonotype was sampled from a man in his forties or fifties with urothelial cancer. This chain links TRBV19 with TRBJ2-6; D may be TRBD2 (5 bases). The CDR3 DNA reads as TGTGCCAGTAGTATTGCGGGTCGTACCCTCTCTGGGGCCAACGTCCTGACTTTC. Amino acid sequence: CASSIAGRTLSGANVLTF.